The present T cell receptor (beta chain) was sequenced within a study of post-analysis software for immune sequencing data. The CDR3 totals 13 residues. Trimming left V 1 base short and J 6 bases short, with 10 bases between. Germline V gene lookup returns CDR1 SGHTA and CDR2 FQGNSA. Study-wide findings and caveats: Significantly decreased normalized Chao1 diversity was recorded for multiple sclerosis patients relative to controls. A handful of TRBV segments were significantly more frequent in patients than in controls. TRBV5-6, TRBV5-1 and TRBV20-1 were among these segments.

This clonotype was seen ten or more times. As yet, its antigen is unknown. Prepared TCR beta cDNA libraries contained unique molecular identifiers. TCRdb re-analysed the PCR reads in MiXCR, keeping a single row per CDR3 protein. The sample shows about 200,000 distinct CDR3 sequences, roughly 30% of them seen only once. Sequences were obtained from blood. This rearrangement joins TRBV7-2 to TRBJ2-7; the D gene is possibly TRBD2 (6 bases). This receptor was taken from a girl aged 2-17 years with multiple sclerosis. The CDR3 nucleotides read TGTGCCAGCAGCTTAGAACGGAGGGCCGAGCAGTACTTC. Protein product: CASSLERRAEQYF. The complete variable domain, with remaining parts taken from reference TRBV7-2 and TRBJ2-7, reads GAGVSQSPSNKVTEKGKDVELRCDPISGHTALYWYRQSLGQGLEFLIYFQGNSAPDKSGLPSDRFSAERTGGSVSTLTIQRTQQEDSAVYLCASSLERRAEQYFGPGTRLTVT.